This TCR beta chain was identified during a study of blood T cell repertoires in COVID-19. Overall study context: Collection of acute and convalescent COVID-19 samples took place in the United States, Italy and Spain.

TCRdb keeps only in-frame clones here, not all; method: immunoSEQ multiplex PCR. Among roughly 250,000 clones listed, less than 90% were seen once. The J segment lost 1 base and the V segment lost 7 bases, leaving 6 bases of the junction unmatched. This CDR3 region has 15 residues. The germline V gene encodes CDR1 SGHTA and CDR2 FQGNSA. This TCR came from a man aged 60 to 75 who had recovered from COVID-19. J is TRBJ1-5 and V is TRBV7-2; TRBD1 matches 8 bases. The specimen was peripheral blood. The CDR3 coding sequence is TGTGCCAGCACCCTCGACAGGGGCAGCAATCAGCCCCAGCATTTT. As protein: CASTLDRGSNQPQHF.